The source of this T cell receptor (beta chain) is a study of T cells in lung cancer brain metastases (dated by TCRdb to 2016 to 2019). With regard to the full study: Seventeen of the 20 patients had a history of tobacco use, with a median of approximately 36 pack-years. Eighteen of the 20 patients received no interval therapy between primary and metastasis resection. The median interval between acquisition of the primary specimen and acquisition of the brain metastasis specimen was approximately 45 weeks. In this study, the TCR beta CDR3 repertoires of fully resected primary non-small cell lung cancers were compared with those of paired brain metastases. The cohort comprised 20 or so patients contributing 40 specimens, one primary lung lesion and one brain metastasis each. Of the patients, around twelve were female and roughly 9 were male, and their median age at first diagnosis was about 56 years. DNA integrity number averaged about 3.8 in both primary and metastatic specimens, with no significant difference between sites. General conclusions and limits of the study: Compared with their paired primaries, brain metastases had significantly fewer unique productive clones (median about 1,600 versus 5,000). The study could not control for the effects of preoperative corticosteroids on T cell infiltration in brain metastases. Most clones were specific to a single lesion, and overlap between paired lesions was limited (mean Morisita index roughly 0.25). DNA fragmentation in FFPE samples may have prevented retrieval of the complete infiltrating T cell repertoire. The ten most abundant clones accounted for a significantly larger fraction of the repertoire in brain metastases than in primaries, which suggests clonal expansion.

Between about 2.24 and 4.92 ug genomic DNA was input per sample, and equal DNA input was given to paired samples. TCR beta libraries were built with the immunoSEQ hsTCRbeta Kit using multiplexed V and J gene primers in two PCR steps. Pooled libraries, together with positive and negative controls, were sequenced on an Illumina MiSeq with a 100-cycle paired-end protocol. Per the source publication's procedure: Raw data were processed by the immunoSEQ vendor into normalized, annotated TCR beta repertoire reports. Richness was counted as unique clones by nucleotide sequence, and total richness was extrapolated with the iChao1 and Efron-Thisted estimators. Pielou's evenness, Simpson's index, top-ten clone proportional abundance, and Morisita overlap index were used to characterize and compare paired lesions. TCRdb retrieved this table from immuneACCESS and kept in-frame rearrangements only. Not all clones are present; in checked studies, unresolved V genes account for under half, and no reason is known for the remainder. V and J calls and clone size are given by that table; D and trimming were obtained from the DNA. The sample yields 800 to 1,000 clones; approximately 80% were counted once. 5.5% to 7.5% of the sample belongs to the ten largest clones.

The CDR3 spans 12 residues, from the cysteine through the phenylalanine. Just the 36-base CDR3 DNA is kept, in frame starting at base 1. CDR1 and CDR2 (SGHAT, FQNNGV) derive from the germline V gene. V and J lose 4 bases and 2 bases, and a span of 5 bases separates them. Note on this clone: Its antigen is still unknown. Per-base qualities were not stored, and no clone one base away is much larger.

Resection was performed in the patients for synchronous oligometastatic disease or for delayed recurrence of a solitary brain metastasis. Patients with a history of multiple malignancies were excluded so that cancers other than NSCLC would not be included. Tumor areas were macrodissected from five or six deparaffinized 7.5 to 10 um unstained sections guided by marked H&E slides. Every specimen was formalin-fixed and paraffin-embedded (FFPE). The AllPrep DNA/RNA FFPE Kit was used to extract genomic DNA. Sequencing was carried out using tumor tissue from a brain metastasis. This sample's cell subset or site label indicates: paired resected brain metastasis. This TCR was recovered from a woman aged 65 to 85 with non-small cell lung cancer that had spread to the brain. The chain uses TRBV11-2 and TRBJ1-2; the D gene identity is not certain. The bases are TGTGCCAGCAGCTCGACAAACTATGGCTACACCTTC. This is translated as CASSSTNYGYTF.